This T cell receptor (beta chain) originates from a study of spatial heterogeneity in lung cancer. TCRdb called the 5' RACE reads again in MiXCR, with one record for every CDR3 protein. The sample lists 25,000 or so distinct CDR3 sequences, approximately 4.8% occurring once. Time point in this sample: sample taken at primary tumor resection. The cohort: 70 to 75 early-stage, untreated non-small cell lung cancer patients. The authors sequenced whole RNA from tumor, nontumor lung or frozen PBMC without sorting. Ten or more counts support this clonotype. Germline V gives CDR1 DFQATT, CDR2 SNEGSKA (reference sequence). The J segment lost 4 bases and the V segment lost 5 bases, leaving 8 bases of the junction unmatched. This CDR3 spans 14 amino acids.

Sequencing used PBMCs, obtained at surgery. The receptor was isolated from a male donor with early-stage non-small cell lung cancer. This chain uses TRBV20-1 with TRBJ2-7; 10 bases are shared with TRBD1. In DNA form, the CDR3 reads TGCAGTGCTCCGGGACAGGGGTTTCGGTACGAGCAGTACTTC. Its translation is CSAPGQGFRYEQYF.